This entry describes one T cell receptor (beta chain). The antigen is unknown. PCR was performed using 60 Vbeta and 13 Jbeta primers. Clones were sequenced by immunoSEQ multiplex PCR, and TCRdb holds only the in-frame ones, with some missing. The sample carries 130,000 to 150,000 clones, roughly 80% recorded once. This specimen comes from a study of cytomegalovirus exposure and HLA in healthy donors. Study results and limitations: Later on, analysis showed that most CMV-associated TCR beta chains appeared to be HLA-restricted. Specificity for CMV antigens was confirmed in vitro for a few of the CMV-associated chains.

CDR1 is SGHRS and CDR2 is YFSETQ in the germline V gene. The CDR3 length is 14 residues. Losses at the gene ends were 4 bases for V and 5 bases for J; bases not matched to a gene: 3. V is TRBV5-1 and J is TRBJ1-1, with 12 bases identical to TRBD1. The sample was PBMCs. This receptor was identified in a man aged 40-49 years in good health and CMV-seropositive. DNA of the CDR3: TGCGCCAGCAGCCTGGGACAGGGGGCAACTGAAGCTTTCTTT. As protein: CASSLGQGATEAFF.